This T cell receptor beta chain was recorded in a study of T cell repertoires in cytomegalovirus infection. General observations from the study: People with CMV and the relevant HLA were identified by cumulative public TCR beta family frequency.

Using its own MiXCR run on the reads, TCRdb lists one record per CDR3 protein. The repertoire includes around 550,000 distinct CDR3 sequences, around 27% of them detected once, and over 10% sits in the top ten. Note on this clonotype: Its antigen is not identified.

Trimming pared 2 bases from V and 1 base from J, leaving 11 bases between. The germline V gene encodes CDR1 LNHDA and CDR2 SQIVND (reference sequence). The CDR3 has 15 amino acids. This sequence joins TRBV19 and TRBJ2-5; D is unresolved. The sequence was obtained from a human donor in good health (CMV status not recorded). Some clones in this sample may be carry-over from other donors' samples. The sample taken for sequencing was PBMCs. CDR3 sequence: CASSITRWGQETQYF. CDR3 nucleotides: TGTGCCAGTAGTATAACGCGGTGGGGCCAAGAGACCCAGTACTTC.